Below are 9 T cell receptor beta chains sequenced from a single sample in a study of T-cell memory formation after mild COVID-19. Using its own MiXCR run on the 5' RACE reads, TCRdb lists one record per CDR3 protein. Of roughly 370,000 distinct CDR3 sequences listed, more than 15% are singletons. Sequencing used PBMCs or a T cell subset sorted from them (not recorded which). These receptors came from a man aged 18-30 years who had mild COVID-19 (a few samples of this study predate the infection). Cell type and time point are not known.

The table lists this clonotype with many counts. The rearrangement uses TRBV6-6 and TRBJ1-1; D not resolved. The germline gives CDR1 MNHNY, CDR2 SVGAGI (reference sequence). Trimming shortened V by 6 bases and J by 5 bases, and 16 bases separated the two germline ends. CDR3 length: 14 amino acids. CDR3 sequence: CASRLRTSTTEAFF. DNA for the CDR3: TGTGCCAGCAGACTCAGGACTTCCACTACTGAAGCTTTCTTT.

The chain employs TRBV2 and TRBJ1-2, with D unresolved. CDR1 is SNHLY, CDR2 FYNNEI, per germline. V was cut by 3 bases and J by 2 bases, with 7 bases left in between. The CDR3 has 13 residues. DNA for the CDR3: TGTGCCAGCAGTGATGGTCAGAACTATGGCTACACCTTC. Its protein product is CASSDGQNYGYTF.

This clonotype showed up just a few times. The chain links TRBV2 to TRBJ2-1; D is unclear. This CDR3 region has 16 residues. The germline V and J ends were trimmed by 2 bases and 0 bases, with 11 bases remaining between them. Per germline, CDR1 SNHLY and CDR2 FYNNEI. CDR3 in amino acids: CASSESAGSSYNEQFF. The CDR3 region has the DNA TGTGCCAGCAGTGAATCTGCAGGTTCCTCCTACAATGAGCAGTTCTTC.

This clonotype was detected a few times. The chain has TRBV7-2 and TRBJ2-3; D might be TRBD2 (6 bases). Germline values: CDR1 SGHTA, CDR2 FQGNSA. The CDR3 runs 17 residues. Trimming pared 0 bases from V and 2 bases from J, leaving 15 bases between. CDR3 nucleotides: TGTGCCAGCAGCTTAGCCCTAGCGACGGGAAACACAGATACGCAGTATTTT. Amino acid sequence: CASSLALATGNTDTQYF. Looking up the rest from reference TRBV7-2 and TRBJ2-3 gives the full variable domain: GAGVSQSPSNKVTEKGKDVELRCDPISGHTALYWYRQSLGQGLEFLIYFQGNSAPDKSGLPSDRFSAERTGGSVSTLTIQRTQQEDSAVYLCASSLALATGNTDTQYFGPGTRLTVL.

V and J are TRBV20-1 and TRBJ1-1; 7 nucleotides align to TRBD1. V dropped 6 bases and J dropped 7; count of bases not matched to a gene: 11. Germline V CDR1 and CDR2: DFQATT, SNEGSKA (reference sequence). The CDR3 sequence is 13 residues long. This chain's CDR3 is CSARTTGRFEAFF. As DNA, the CDR3 is TGCAGTGCCAGGACGACAGGGAGATTTGAAGCTTTCTTT.

This clonotype was seen only once. The chain recombines TRBV3-1 with TRBJ2-6; D not certain. With 5 bases removed from V and 0 bases from J, the gap between germline ends came to 11 bases. Germline CDR1 is LGHDT and CDR2 is YNNKEL (reference sequence). The CDR3 covers 16 residues. This CDR3 reads CASSSNRYSGANVLTF. The CDR3 nucleotides are TGTGCCAGCAGCTCGAATAGATACTCTGGGGCCAACGTCCTGACTTTC.

This clonotype was seen more than once but under ten times. This rearrangement joins TRBV6-5 to TRBJ2-2; 9 bases match TRBD2. This CDR3 has 17 residues. CDR1 and CDR2 (germline): MNHEY, SVGAGI. Trimming took 6 bases from V and 5 from J; bases not matched to a gene: 13. DNA of the CDR3: TGTGCCAGCAGACTAATAGCGGGGGCCAGGGGTACCGGGGAGCTGTTTTTT. Its protein is CASRLIAGARGTGELFF.

This CDR3 reads CASSLRTGRTDTQYF. The CDR3 nucleotides read TGTGCCAGCAGCCTACGGACAGGCCGCACAGATACGCAGTATTTT. The chain joins TRBV3-1 to TRBJ2-3; TRBD1 agrees at 7 bases. CDR1 and CDR2 from the germline V gene are LGHDT and YNNKEL (reference sequence). V shed 4 bases and J 1 base; nucleotides not matched to a gene: 5. This CDR3 has 15 amino acids.

The chain is built from TRBV6-2 or TRBV6-3 and TRBJ2-5, with D possibly being TRBD2 (6 bases). The germline gives CDR1 MNHEY, CDR2 SVGEGT. The CDR3 contains 14 residues. Trimming cost V 6 bases and J 7 bases, with 18 bases left between them. The CDR3 DNA reads TGTGCCAGCAGCATCGGGACTCCTCGAGGGACCCAGTACTTC. Translating gives CASSIGTPRGTQYF.